The clone carrying this TCR beta chain was counted only a few times. Its antigen is unknown. This record comes from a study of identical twins. TCRdb recomputed calls from the 5' RACE reads with MiXCR, one row per CDR3 protein. The table records approximately 530,000 distinct CDR3 sequences, around 20% of them present only once. The V gene's germline CDR1 is SGHRS and CDR2 YFSETQ. The CDR3 sequence is 20 residues long. Between the trimmed V and J ends, which lost 5 bases and 1 base, there was a span of 25 bases. Findings and caveats of the study: A lower insertion count was a feature of abundant cord blood beta clonotypes, with no such feature in memory repertoires.

This same sample was also part of a study on yellow fever vaccine responses in identical twins.

This receptor was obtained from a woman younger than 30 in good health. Sequenced: CD4+ T cells sorted from blood. The chain has TRBV5-1 and TRBJ2-6; D is possibly TRBD1 or TRBD2 (5 bases each). The CDR3 DNA sequence: TGCGCCAGCAGTTATAACCCGGGGCGGATGGAAGCATCTGGGGCCAACGTCCTGACTTTC. Encoded protein: CASSYNPGRMEASGANVLTF.